The 10 T cell receptor beta chains below were found in one sample sequenced in a study of cytomegalovirus exposure and HLA in healthy donors. The PCR ran on 60 Vbeta and 13 Jbeta primers. Sequencing used immunoSEQ multiplex PCR; TCRdb keeps in-frame clones, though not all of them. The table has around 99,000 clones, roughly three quarters seen once. Sample: PBMCs. Source of these receptors: a woman aged 45-65 years in good health and CMV-seropositive.

The chain has TRBV5-1 and TRBJ1-1, with 8 bases identical to TRBD1. The CDR3 covers 14 residues. CDR1 and CDR2 from the germline V gene are SGHRS and YFSETQ. V was pared by 4 bases and J by 4 bases, with 6 bases of the junction left unmatched. DNA of the CDR3: TGCGCCAGCAGCCTCCAGGGGGCGTCCACTGAAGCTTTCTTT. It yields the protein CASSLQGASTEAFF.

The chain recombines TRBV10-2 with TRBJ2-7; D is unclear. CDR3 length: 16 amino acids. Germline V gene lookup returns CDR1 WSHSY and CDR2 SAAADI. Trimming cost V 1 base and J 2 bases, with 15 bases left between them. The CDR3 region is CASSELRSWATYEQYF. The CDR3 nucleotides are TGCGCCAGCAGTGAGTTAAGGTCGTGGGCCACCTACGAGCAGTACTTC.

V usage is TRBV9 and J usage is TRBJ1-3; D unclear. This CDR3 has 15 residues. Trimming left V 4 bases short and J 0 bases short, with 11 bases between. CDR1 is SGDLS and CDR2 is YYNGEE in the germline V gene. CDR3 loop: CASSPGVASGNTIYF. CDR3 bases: TGTGCCAGCAGCCCCGGGGTGGCCTCTGGAAACACCATATATTTT.

The V and J genes are TRBV7-3 and TRBJ2-5; TRBD1 matches at 9 bases. The CDR3 runs to 13 residues. Germline CDR1 SGHTA, CDR2 FQGTGA. Trimming cost V 5 bases and J 4 bases; bases outside gene matches: 2. CDR3 residues: CASSRDRVETQYF. CDR3 coding DNA: TGTGCCAGCAGCCGGGACAGGGTAGAGACCCAGTACTTC.

A single count supports this clone. The CDR3 region is CATSRERQLGTEAFF. Here the CDR3 DNA reads TGTGCCACCAGCAGAGAGAGACAGTTGGGCACTGAAGCTTTCTTT. The V gene is TRBV15, the J gene TRBJ1-1; weak D call: TRBD1 (5 bases). The CDR3 has 15 residues. Germline V CDR1 and CDR2: LNHNV, YYDKDF (reference sequence). The ends were cut back, 0 bases at V and 4 bases at J, with 12 bases in the middle. Variable domain in full (rest from reference TRBV15 and TRBJ1-1): DAMVIQNPRYQVTQFGKPVTLSCSQTLNHNVMYWYQQKSSQAPKLLFHYYDKDFNNEADTPDNFQSRRPNTSFCFLDIRSPGLGDTAMYLCATSRERQLGTEAFFGQGTRLTVV.

The chain carries TRBV4-2 and TRBJ2-7, with 11 bases identical to TRBD1. The germline V gene encodes CDR1 LGHNA and CDR2 YNFKEQ. The CDR3 consists of 15 residues. The junction had 7 bases not matched to a gene; V was cut back by 4 bases and J by 5 bases. CDR3 in amino acids: CASSRDGQGADEQYF. The CDR3 DNA sequence: TGTGCCAGCAGCCGGGATGGACAGGGGGCGGACGAGCAGTACTTC.

This sequence joins TRBV19 and TRBJ2-3; D is possibly TRBD1 (7 bases). Germline values: CDR1 LNHDA, CDR2 SQIVND (reference sequence). The CDR3 contains 14 residues. Trimming pared 6 bases from V and 5 bases from J, leaving 15 bases between. Here the CDR3 reads CASRDQGGGDTQYF. Written as DNA, the CDR3 is TGTGCCAGTAGAGATCAGGGGGGTGGAGATACGCAGTATTTT.

The chain has TRBV14 and TRBJ2-7; a possible D gene is TRBD1 (5 bases). This CDR3 is 15 amino acids long. Germline-derived CDR1 and CDR2 are SGHDN and FVKESK. Trimming cost V 0 bases and J 5 bases, with 14 bases left between them. In nucleotides, the CDR3 is TGTGCCAGCAGCCAAGAGTCCGCCAGGGTCCACGAGCAGTACTTC. Protein sequence: CASSQESARVHEQYF.

The chain employs TRBV18 and TRBJ2-1; D call uncertain. V gave up 3 bases and J gave up 5 bases, with 8 bases separating them. The CDR3 extends over 13 amino acids. Per germline, CDR1 KGHSH and CDR2 LQKENI. In DNA form, the CDR3 reads TGTGCCAGCTCACCGGGCTGGAACAATGAGCAGTTCTTC. Translated: CASSPGWNNEQFF.

V and J are TRBV7-8 and TRBJ1-5, with a weak D call TRBD1 (5 bases). Germline CDR1 and CDR2: SGHVS and FQNEAQ. The CDR3 runs 16 residues. V lost 4 bases and J 0 bases, leaving 13 bases between the germline ends. CDR3 amino acids: CASSYRDWDSNQPQHF. CDR3 sequence (DNA): TGTGCCAGCAGCTACCGGGACTGGGATAGCAATCAGCCCCAGCATTTT.